This TCR beta chain comes out of a study of CD8+ T cells in alopecia areata (dated by TCRdb to the late 2010s). For the wider study: To study T cell clonal expansion in alopecia areata, the researchers applied high-throughput TCRbeta sequencing to both the C3H/HeJ mouse model and human patients. RNA was extracted with the PAXgene miRNA kit for fixed scalp, the miRNeasy kit for PBMCs, and the RNeasy kit for mouse skin. Scalp tissue and sorted CD4+ and CD8+ peripheral blood T cells from patchy and totalis/universalis alopecia areata patients and from healthy controls were covered by human TCRbeta sequencing. Scalp clonality was compared across normal scalp (n=4), patchy alopecia areata scalp (n=8), and alopecia totalis/universalis scalp (n=8). immunoSEQ multiplex PCR using 35 Vbeta forward primers and 13 Jbeta reverse primers was used to amplify TCRbeta CDR3 regions.

The method was the immunoSEQ multiplex PCR assay. RNA was extracted from all samples and reverse transcribed into cDNA as template for TCR sequencing. First-strand cDNA was synthesized using SuperScript III with a 2:1 mix of oligo-dT and random hexamers. A synthetic immune receptor repertoire was used to measure amplification bias, and any remaining bias was corrected computationally. Concerning the study's data processing: After raw reads were preprocessed to remove errors, the CDR3 was defined following IMGT conventions as running from the conserved cysteine to phenylalanine. Clonality was computed by normalizing Shannon entropy by log2 of the number of productive unique TCRs and subtracting the result from 1. CD4 or CD8 identity of scalp clones was inferred by cross-referencing scalp TCRbeta sequences with sorted blood CD4 and CD8 repertoires. Here the immuneACCESS table is served through TCRdb, limited to in-frame sequences with V and J called. Missing clones are a known gap in these copies; in checked studies unresolved V genes cover under half, and the rest lacks a known reason. V and J calls and clone size are as listed in that table; D and trimming were resolved from the DNA. Counted in this sample were some 180,000 clones; 56% of them appeared once. The top ten hold around 5% of the sample.

PBMCs were isolated by density centrifugation and stained for CD3, CD4 and CD8, and CD4+ and CD8+ T cells were sorted on a FACSAria. Scalp biopsies and blood samples were obtained from unaffected controls. V drops 6 bases and J drops 2 bases, leaving 16 bases in between. CDR1 and CDR2, per the germline V gene (reference sequence), are MNHEY and SMNVEV. The CDR3 measures 15 amino acids from cysteine to phenylalanine. The sequence is cut down to CDR3 DNA, 45 bases in frame from base 1. To note about this clone: Its specific antigen is unknown. Base-call qualities are not available, and no considerably larger clone is one nucleotide away.

Study-wide conclusions, independent of this receptor: Resident alphabeta T cells in normal human skin are also sequenced, complicating scalp TCR repertoire analysis, unlike mouse skin dominated by gammadelta T cells. Lesional scalp, especially in alopecia totalis/universalis, showed higher clonality and more expanded CD8+ clones than normal scalp, suggesting antigenic drive. Shared TCR sequences between patients were less evident than in mice, which may be partly attributable to HLA diversity in the patient population.

The sequence derives from a human donor in good health. This chain joins TRBV27 to TRBJ2-5, with a tentative D call of TRBD1 or TRBD2, each matching 6 bases. The specimen sequenced was CD8+ T cells sorted from blood. At the DNA level, the sequence is TGTGCCAGCAGGCCTATGGGGGGCCGGCAAGAGACCCAGTACTTC. Its product reads: CASRPMGGRQETQYF.